This record concerns one T cell receptor (beta chain) sequence. Its antigen is as yet unknown. One entry per CDR3 protein results from TCRdb running MiXCR on the 5' RACE reads. The sample has roughly 600,000 distinct CDR3 sequences, about a sixth seen once. These data are taken from a study of T-cell memory formation after mild COVID-19. Turning to the study itself: Largely, the TCR clusters proved donor specific. Findings and caveats of the study: Clones contracting over day 15 to 85 were CD4/CD8 balanced, with later expanders leaning CD4+. Within pre-infection memory, some responding clones were found, suggesting cross-reactive memory joined.

The CDR3 consists of 17 residues. Trimming cost V 2 bases and J 2 bases; bases outside gene matches: 7. The germline V gene has CDR1 SGHRS and CDR2 YFSETQ. The V and J genes are TRBV5-1 and TRBJ2-5; 12 nucleotides line up with TRBD2. The source is an adult woman who had mild COVID-19 (a few samples of this study predate the infection). Cell type and time point are not known. The source material was PBMCs or a T cell subset sorted from them (not recorded which). This CDR3 reads CASSFRLAGDLQETQYF. The DNA for the CDR3 is TGCGCCAGCAGCTTCAGACTAGCGGGGGACCTACAAGAGACCCAGTACTTC.